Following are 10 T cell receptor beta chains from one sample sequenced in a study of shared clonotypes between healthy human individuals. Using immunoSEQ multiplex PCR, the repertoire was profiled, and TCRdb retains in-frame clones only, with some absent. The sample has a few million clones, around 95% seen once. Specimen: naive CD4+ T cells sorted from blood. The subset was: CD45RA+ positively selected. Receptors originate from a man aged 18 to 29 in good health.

CDR3 sequence reads: CASSLSVRTYEQYF. The CDR3 region has the DNA TGTGCCAGCAGTTTATCTGTACGGACTTACGAGCAGTACTTC. The rearrangement uses TRBV28 and TRBJ2-7; possible D gene TRBD2, 5 bases. With 1 base removed from V and 4 bases from J, the gap between germline ends came to 11 bases. This CDR3 region has 14 residues. Germline-derived CDR1 and CDR2 are MDHEN and SYDVKM.

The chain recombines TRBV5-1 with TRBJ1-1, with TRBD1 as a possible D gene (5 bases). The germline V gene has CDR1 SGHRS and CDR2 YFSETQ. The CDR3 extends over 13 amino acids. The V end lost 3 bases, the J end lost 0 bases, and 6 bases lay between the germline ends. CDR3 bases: TGCGCCAGCAGCTGGACATTGAACACTGAAGCTTTCTTT. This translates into CASSWTLNTEAFF.

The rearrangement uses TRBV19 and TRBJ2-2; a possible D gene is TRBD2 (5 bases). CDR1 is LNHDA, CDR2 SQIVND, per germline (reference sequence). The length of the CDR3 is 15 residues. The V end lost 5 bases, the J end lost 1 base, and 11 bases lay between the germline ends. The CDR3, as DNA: TGTGCCAGTAGTGAAGGGAGATTGAACACCGGGGAGCTGTTTTTT. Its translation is CASSEGRLNTGELFF.

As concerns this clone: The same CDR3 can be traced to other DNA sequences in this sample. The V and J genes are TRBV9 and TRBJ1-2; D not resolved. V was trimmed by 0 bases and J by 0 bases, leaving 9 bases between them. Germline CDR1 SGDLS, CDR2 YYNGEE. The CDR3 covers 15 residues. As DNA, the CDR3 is TGTGCCAGCAGCGTAGGAGGAACGGCTAACTATGGCTACACCTTC. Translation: CASSVGGTANYGYTF.

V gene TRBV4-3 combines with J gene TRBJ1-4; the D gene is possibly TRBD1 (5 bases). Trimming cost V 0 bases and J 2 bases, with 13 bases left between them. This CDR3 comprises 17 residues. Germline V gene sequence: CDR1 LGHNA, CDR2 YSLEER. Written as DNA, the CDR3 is TGCGCCAGCAGCCAAGAGCGCTTGGGGACCACTAATGAAAAACTGTTTTTT. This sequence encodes CASSQERLGTTNEKLFF.

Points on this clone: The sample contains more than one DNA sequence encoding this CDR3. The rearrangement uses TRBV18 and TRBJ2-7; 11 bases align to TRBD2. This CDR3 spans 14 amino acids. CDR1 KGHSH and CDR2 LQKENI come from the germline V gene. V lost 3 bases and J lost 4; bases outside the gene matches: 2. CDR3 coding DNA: TGTGCCAGCTCACCGGGACTAGCGGAATACGAGCAGTACTTC. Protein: CASSPGLAEYEQYF.

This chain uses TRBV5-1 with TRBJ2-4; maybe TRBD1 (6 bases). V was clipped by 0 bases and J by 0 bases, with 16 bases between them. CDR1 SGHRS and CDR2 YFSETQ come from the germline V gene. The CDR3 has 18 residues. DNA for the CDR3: TGCGCCAGCAGCTTGGAACCAGGACAGTCGCTAGCCAAAAACATTCAGTACTTC. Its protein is CASSLEPGQSLAKNIQYF.

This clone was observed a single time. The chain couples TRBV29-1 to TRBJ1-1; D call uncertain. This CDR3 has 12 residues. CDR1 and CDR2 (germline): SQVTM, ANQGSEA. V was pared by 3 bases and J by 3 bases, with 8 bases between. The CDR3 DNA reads TGCAGCGTTGATTGGCGGGACACTGAAGCTTTCTTT. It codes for CSVDWRDTEAFF. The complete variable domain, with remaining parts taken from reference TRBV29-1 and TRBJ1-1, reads SAVISQKPSRDICQRGTSLTIQCQVDSQVTMMFWYRQQPGQSLTLIATANQGSEATYESGFVIDKFPISRPNLTFSTLTVSNMSPEDSSIYLCSVDWRDTEAFFGQGTRLTVV.

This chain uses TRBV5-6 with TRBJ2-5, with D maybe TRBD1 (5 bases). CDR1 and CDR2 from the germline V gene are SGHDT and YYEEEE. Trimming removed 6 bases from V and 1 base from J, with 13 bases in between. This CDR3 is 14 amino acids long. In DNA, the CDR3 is TGTGCCAGCACCGGTTCAGGGCGCCAAGAGACCCAGTACTTC. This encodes CASTGSGRQETQYF.

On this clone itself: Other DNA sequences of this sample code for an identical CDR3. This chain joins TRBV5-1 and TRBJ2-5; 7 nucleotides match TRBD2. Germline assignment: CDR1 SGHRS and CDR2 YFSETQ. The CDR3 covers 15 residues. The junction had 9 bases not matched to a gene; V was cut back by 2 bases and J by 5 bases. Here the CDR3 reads CASSFGGGSGETQYF. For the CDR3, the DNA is TGCGCCAGCAGCTTTGGAGGCGGGAGTGGGGAGACCCAGTACTTC.